Many counts were recorded for the clone carrying this T cell receptor (beta chain). The antigen is not known. CDR3 length equals 12 residues. The germline CDR1 and CDR2 sequences are MDHEN and SYDVKM. Deletions cut 7 bases from V and 2 bases from J, with 7 bases between. This specimen comes from a study of T cell repertoires in cytomegalovirus infection. Study-level points and caveats: Carriage of CMV together with the relevant HLA was identifiable through cumulative public TCR beta family frequency. HLA-C-restricted CMV clonotypes gave the most frequent clonotype in two of eight donors.

TCRdb re-analysed the reads in MiXCR, keeping a single row per CDR3 protein. Found here are around 350,000 distinct CDR3 sequences, over 15% of them singletons; the top ten hold 8.5% to 10%. This sequence joins TRBV28 and TRBJ2-3, with no clear D. The clonotype was recovered from a human donor in good health (CMV status not recorded). Some clones in this sample may be carry-over from other donors' samples. The sequenced material came from PBMCs. The CDR3 protein is CASMVSTDTQYF. In DNA, the CDR3 is TGTGCCAGCATGGTGTCCACAGATACGCAGTATTTT. The full variable domain, rest sourced from reference TRBV28 and TRBJ2-3, is DVKVTQSSRYLVKRTGEKVFLECVQDMDHENMFWYRQDPGLGLRLIYFSYDVKMKEKGDIPEGYSVSREKKERFSLILESASTNQTSMYLCASMVSTDTQYFGPGTRLTVL.